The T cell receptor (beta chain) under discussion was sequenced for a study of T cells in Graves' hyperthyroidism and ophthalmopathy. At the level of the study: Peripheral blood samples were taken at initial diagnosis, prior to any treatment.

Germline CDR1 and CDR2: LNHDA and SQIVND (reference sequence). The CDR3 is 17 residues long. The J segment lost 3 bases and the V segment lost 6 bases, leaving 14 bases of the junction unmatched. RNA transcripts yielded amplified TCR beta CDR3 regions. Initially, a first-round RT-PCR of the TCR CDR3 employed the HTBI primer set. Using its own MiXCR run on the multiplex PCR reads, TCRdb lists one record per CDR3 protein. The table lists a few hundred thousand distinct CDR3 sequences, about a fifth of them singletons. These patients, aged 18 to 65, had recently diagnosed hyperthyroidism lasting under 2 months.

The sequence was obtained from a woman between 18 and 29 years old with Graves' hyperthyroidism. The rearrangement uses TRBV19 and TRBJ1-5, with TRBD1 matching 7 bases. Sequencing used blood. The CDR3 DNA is TGTGCCAGTAGGAGCTTCTCCTCAGGGGGATCCAATCAGCCCCAGCATTTT. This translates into CASRSFSSGGSNQPQHF.